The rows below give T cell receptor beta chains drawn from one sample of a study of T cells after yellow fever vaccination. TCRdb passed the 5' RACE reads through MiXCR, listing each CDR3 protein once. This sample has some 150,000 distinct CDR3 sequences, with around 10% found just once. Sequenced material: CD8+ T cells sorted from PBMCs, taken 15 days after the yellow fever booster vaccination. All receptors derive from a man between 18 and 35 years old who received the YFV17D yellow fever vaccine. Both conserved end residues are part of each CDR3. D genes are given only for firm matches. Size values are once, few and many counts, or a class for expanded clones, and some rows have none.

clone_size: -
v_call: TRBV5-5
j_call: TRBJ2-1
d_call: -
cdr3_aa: CASSGLNNEQFF
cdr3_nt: TGTGCCAGCAGCGGCTTGAACAATGAGCAGTTCTTC

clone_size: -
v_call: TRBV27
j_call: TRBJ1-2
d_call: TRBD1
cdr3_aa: CASSLQAPGQGDGYTF
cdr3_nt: TGTGCCAGCAGTTTACAGGCTCCCGGACAGGGGGATGGCTACACCTTC

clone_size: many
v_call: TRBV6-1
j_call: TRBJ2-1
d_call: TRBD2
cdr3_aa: CASSEQAGGPSEQFF
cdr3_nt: TGTGCCAGCAGTGAACAGGCGGGGGGGCCGAGTGAGCAGTTCTTC

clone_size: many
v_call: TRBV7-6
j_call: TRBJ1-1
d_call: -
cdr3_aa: CASSLGDTLGTEAFF
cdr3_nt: TGTGCCAGCAGCTTAGGGGACACCCTGGGGACTGAAGCTTTCTTT

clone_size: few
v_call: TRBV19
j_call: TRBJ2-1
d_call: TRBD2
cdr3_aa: CASSLAGHLNEQFF
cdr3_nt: TGTGCCAGTAGTCTAGCGGGGCACCTCAATGAGCAGTTCTTC

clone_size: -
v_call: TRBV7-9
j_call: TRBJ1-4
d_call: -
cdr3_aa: CASSLASGLINEKLFF
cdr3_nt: TGTGCCAGCAGCTTAGCCTCGGGGCTCATTAATGAAAAACTGTTTTTT

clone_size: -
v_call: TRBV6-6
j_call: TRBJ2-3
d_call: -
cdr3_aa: CASSYSNPGGDTQYF
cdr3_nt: TGTGCCAGCAGTTACTCAAACCCTGGGGGGGATACGCAGTATTTT

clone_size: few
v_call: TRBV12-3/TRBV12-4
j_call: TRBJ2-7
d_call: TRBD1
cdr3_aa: CASLNRDRSYEQYF
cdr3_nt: TGTGCCAGCCTCAACCGGGACAGGTCCTACGAGCAGTACTTC

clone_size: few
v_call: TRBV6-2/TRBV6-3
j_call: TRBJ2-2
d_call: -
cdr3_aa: CASSPPQLVRVGELFF
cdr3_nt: TGTGCCAGCAGCCCACCACAGCTTGTACGTGTCGGGGAGCTGTTTTTT

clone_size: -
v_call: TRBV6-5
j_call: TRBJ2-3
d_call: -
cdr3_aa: CASSPNAGEFSTDTQYF
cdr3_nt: TGTGCCAGCAGTCCCAATGCCGGGGAGTTTAGCACAGATACGCAGTATTTT

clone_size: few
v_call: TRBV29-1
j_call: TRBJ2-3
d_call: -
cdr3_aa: CSVEDEATDTQYF
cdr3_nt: TGCAGCGTTGAAGATGAAGCAACAGATACGCAGTATTTT

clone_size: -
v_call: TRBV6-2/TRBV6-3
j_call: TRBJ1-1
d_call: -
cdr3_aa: CASSYRAADAEAFF
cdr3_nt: TGTGCCAGCAGTTACCGGGCCGCCGACGCTGAAGCTTTCTTT

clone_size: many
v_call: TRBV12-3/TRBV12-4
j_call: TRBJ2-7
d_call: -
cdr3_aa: CASSLGAGFLREQYF
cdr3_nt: TGTGCCAGCAGTTTAGGGGCAGGGTTCCTACGAGAGCAGTACTTC

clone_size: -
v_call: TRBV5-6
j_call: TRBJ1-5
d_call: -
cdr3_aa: CASSARNQPQHF
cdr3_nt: TGTGCCAGCAGCGCGCGCAATCAGCCCCAGCATTTT

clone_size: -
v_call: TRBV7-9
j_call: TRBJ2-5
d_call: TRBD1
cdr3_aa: CASSLGTGRETQYF
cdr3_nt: TGTGCCAGCAGCTTAGGGACAGGGCGAGAGACCCAGTACTTC

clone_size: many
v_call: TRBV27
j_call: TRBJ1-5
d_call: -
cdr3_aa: CASSLSSGPADNQPQHF
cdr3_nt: TGTGCCAGCAGTTTATCGTCAGGTCCGGCAGATAATCAGCCCCAGCATTTT

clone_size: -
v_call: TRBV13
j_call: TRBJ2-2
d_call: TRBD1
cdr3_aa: CASSLESVAPGTAEIGELFF
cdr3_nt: TGTGCCAGCAGCTTAGAATCGGTTGCACCCGGGACAGCCGAGATCGGGGAGCTGTTTTTT

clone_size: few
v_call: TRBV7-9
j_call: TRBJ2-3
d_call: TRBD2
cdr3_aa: CASSTPWSGGTDTQYF
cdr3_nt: TGTGCCAGCAGCACACCCTGGTCGGGGGGGACAGATACGCAGTATTTT

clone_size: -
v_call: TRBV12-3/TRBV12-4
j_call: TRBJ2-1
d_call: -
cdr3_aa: CASRGNEQFF
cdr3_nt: TGTGCCAGCAGGGGAAATGAGCAGTTCTTC

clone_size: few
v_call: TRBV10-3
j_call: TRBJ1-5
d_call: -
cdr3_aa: CAITDTRDQPQHF
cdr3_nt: TGTGCCATCACGGACACGCGGGATCAGCCCCAGCATTTT

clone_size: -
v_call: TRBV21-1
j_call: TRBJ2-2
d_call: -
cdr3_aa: CASSPKPGQGATGELFF
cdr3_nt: TGTGCCAGCAGCCCCAAGCCTGGACAGGGGGCGACCGGGGAGCTGTTTTTT

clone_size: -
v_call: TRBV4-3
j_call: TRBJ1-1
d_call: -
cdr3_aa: CASSQVLLNTEAFF
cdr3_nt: TGCGCCAGCAGCCAAGTCCTCTTGAACACTGAAGCTTTCTTT